This is a list of T cell receptor beta chains from one sample in a study of control samples from healthy donors and cancer patients. Libraries were prepared by immunoSEQ multiplex PCR; TCRdb keeps only in-frame clonotypes and omits some of them. The repertoire holds 170,000 or so clones, with over 85% as singletons. What was sequenced was blood. These receptors originate from a man aged 18 to 29 in good health. CDR3s include the opening cysteine and the closing phenylalanine or tryptophan. The D gene is left open where the match is weak. Size is omitted from some rows. Given values are once, few, many or a class for expanded clones.

D gene,clone size,V gene,J gene,CDR3 protein,CDR3 DNA
TRBD1,NA,TRBV9,TRBJ1-2,CASSSGTVTYGYTF,TGTGCCAGCAGCTCCGGGACAGTCACCTATGGCTACACCTTC
NA,NA,TRBV4-2,TRBJ2-1,CASSPKPGDSFHNEQFF,TGTGCCAGCAGCCCCAAACCGGGGGACTCCTTCCACAATGAGCAGTTCTTC
NA,NA,TRBV18,TRBJ1-5,CASSPGESQPQHF,TGTGCCAGCTCACCAGGGGAGAGTCAGCCCCAGCATTTT
NA,NA,TRBV2,TRBJ1-6,CASSDRGSKSPLHF,TGTGCCAGCAGTGACCGGGGCTCCAAATCACCCCTCCACTTT
NA,NA,TRBV19,TRBJ1-6,CASSPGAAYNSPLHF,TGTGCCAGTAGTCCGGGAGCCGCCTATAATTCACCCCTCCACTTT
NA,NA,TRBV5-8,TRBJ1-5,CASSLGRSNQPQHF,TGTGCCAGCAGCCTCGGGCGAAGCAATCAGCCCCAGCATTTT
NA,NA,TRBV5-8,TRBJ2-1,CASSLSGSYNEQFF,TGTGCCAGCAGCTTGTCAGGCTCCTACAATGAGCAGTTCTTC
NA,once,TRBV18,TRBJ1-3,CASSPTGAGSGNTIYF,TGTGCCAGCTCCCCTACTGGCGCCGGCTCTGGAAACACCATATATTTT
NA,NA,TRBV5-1,TRBJ2-1,CASSAQANEQFF,TGCGCCAGCAGCGCACAGGCGAATGAGCAGTTCTTC
TRBD2,NA,TRBV6-5,TRBJ2-1,CASSSYSGAGDNEQFF,TGTGCCAGCAGTTCATATAGCGGGGCCGGTGACAATGAGCAGTTCTTC
NA,NA,TRBV20-1,TRBJ2-6,CSAFGANVLTF,TGCAGTGCTTTTGGGGCCAACGTCCTGACTTTC
NA,NA,TRBV5-1,TRBJ2-2,CASNLGGDAGELFF,TGCGCCAGCAATCTAGGCGGGGACGCCGGGGAGCTGTTTTTT
NA,NA,TRBV19,TRBJ1-2,CASKQGLGYTF,TGTGCCAGTAAACAGGGACTCGGCTACACCTTC